The 9 T cell receptor beta chains presented below share a single source sample, sequenced in a study of blood T cell repertoires in COVID-19 (TCRdb year 2020). Receptor amplification or capture employed the immunoSEQ multiplex PCR assay. As stored in TCRdb, this immuneACCESS dataset retains in-frame rearrangements with V and J assigned. A fraction of the clones does not appear; measured against another copy, unresolved V genes explain less than half of the discrepancy, and the remainder lacks a known reason. The sample table records about 15,000 clones; roughly 80% of these occur just once. The ten largest clones represent roughly 23% of the sample. Sequencing used peripheral blood. The receptors come from a man older than 75 with active or convalescent COVID-19.

The V gene is TRBV11-2, the J gene TRBJ1-1; D is unresolved. V lost 3 bases and J lost 2, with 10 bases in between. This CDR3 region has 14 residues. From germline, CDR1 is SGHAT and CDR2 FQNNGV. The CDR3 DNA follows: TGTGCCAGCAGCTTGGGTAGGAGAAACACTGAAGCTTTCTTT. Translation: CASSLGRRNTEAFF.

A few counts support this clone. The CDR3 protein is CASSRDRAAEAFF. The CDR3 DNA reads TGTGCCAGCAGCCGGGACAGGGCTGCTGAAGCTTTCTTT. The chain combines TRBV2 with TRBJ1-1, with TRBD1 identical over 9 bases. V lost 6 bases and J lost 6; bases outside the gene matches: 5. CDR3 length: 13 amino acids. Looked up from germline, CDR1 is SNHLY and CDR2 is FYNNEI.

The genes are TRBV6-2 or TRBV6-3 and TRBJ2-1, with TRBD2 identical over 9 bases. V lost 2 bases to trimming and J lost 5 bases; unmatched junction nucleotides: 7. The CDR3 totals 16 residues. CDR1 is MNHEY and CDR2 is SVGEGT in the germline V gene. The CDR3: CASSYVAGGLDNEQFF. The CDR3 bases are TGTGCCAGCAGTTACGTGGCGGGGGGGCTAGACAATGAGCAGTTCTTC.

The chain joins TRBV11-3 to TRBJ2-7; unclear D gene. Per the germline V gene, CDR1 is SGHNT and CDR2 is YENEEA. Trimming removed 4 bases at V and 4 bases at J, with 8 bases between. The CDR3 loop spans 12 amino acids. The CDR3 spells CASSYGQYEQYF. CDR3 bases: TGTGCCAGCAGCTATGGGCAGTACGAGCAGTACTTC.

The chain employs TRBV5-5 and TRBJ1-2; possibly TRBD1 for D (6 bases). Between the trimmed V and J ends, which lost 3 bases and 4 bases, there was a span of 16 bases. CDR3 size: 15 residues. Germline assignment: CDR1 SGHKS and CDR2 YYEKEE (reference sequence). The CDR3 loop reads CASSSQGSLLYGYTF. CDR3 nucleotide sequence: TGTGCCAGCAGCTCACAGGGTTCTCTACTCTATGGCTACACCTTC.

The rearrangement uses TRBV5-4 and TRBJ1-2, with D perhaps matching TRBD1 (5 bases). Germline V CDR1 and CDR2: SGHNT, YYREEE (reference sequence). The CDR3 contains 14 residues. Trimming shortened V by 0 bases and J by 8 bases, and 14 bases separated the two germline ends. The CDR3 loop is CASSLDMPGSGYTF. The DNA for the CDR3 is TGTGCCAGCAGCTTGGATATGCCAGGGTCGGGCTACACCTTC.

The chain employs TRBV11-2 and TRBJ2-1; tentatively, D is TRBD1 (5 bases). This CDR3 region has 16 residues. Deletions cut 7 bases from V and 4 bases from J, with 20 bases between. Germline V lookup: CDR1 SGHAT, CDR2 FQNNGV. The CDR3 DNA reads as TGTGCCAGCACCCCTACCCGAGGACATTCATACAATGAGCAGTTCTTC. As protein: CASTPTRGHSYNEQFF.

The rearrangement joins TRBV7-8 to TRBJ1-5; no clear D gene. The CDR3 is 14 residues long. V lost 6 bases and J lost 0, with 9 bases in between. Germline V gene sequence: CDR1 SGHVS, CDR2 FQNEAQ. The CDR3 here is CASRAGSSNQPQHF. The CDR3 bases are TGTGCCAGCAGGGCAGGATCTAGCAATCAGCCCCAGCATTTT.

The rearrangement joins TRBV7-9 to TRBJ1-6; D is possibly TRBD1 (5 bases). The CDR3 consists of 16 residues. From germline, CDR1 is SEHNR and CDR2 FQNEAQ (reference sequence). V dropped 5 bases and J dropped 10 bases, with 21 bases sitting between them. The CDR3 DNA reads as TGTGCCAGCAGCCCCCCCGGCGGGCGGGACTACTCACCCCTCCACTTT. Encoded protein: CASSPPGGRDYSPLHF.